This T cell receptor (beta chain) came from a study of cytomegalovirus exposure and HLA in healthy donors. Concerning this clone: What it binds is unknown.

Overall study results and limits: Overall, roughly 170 TCR beta chains were annotated as cytomegalovirus-associated.

Looked up from germline, CDR1 is SGHRS and CDR2 is YFSETQ. V lost 3 bases, J lost 1 base, and 14 bases lay in between. This CDR3 is built from 15 residues. PCR amplification relied on 60 Vbeta primers (plus 13 Jbeta primers). The table came from immunoSEQ multiplex PCR; TCRdb's copy has only in-frame clones and leaves some out. In the table there are about 270,000 clones, about 66% of which are singletons. The specimen was PBMCs. V and J are TRBV5-1 and TRBJ2-7; possible D gene TRBD2, 5 bases. This TCR was recovered from a female donor in good health and CMV-seronegative. CDR3 loop: CASSYREGESYEQYF. The CDR3 DNA sequence: TGCGCCAGCAGCTACCGAGAGGGTGAATCCTACGAGCAGTACTTC. Variable domain in full (rest from reference TRBV5-1 and TRBJ2-7): KAGVTQTPRYLIKTRGQQVTLSCSPISGHRSVSWYQQTPGQGLQFLFEYFSETQRNKGNFPGRFSGRQFSNSRSEMNVSTLELGDSALYLCASSYREGESYEQYFGPGTRLTVT.